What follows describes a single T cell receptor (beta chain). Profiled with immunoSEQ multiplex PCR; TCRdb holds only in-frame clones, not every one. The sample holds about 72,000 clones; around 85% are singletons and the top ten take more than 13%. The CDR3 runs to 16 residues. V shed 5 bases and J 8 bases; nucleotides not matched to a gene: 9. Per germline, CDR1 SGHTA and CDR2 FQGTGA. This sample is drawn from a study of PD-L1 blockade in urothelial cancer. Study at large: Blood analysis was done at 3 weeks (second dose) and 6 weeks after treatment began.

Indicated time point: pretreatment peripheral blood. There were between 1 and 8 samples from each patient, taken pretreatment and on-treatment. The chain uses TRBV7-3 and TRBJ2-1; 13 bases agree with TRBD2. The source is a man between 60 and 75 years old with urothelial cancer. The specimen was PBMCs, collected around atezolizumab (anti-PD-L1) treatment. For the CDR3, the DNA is TGTGCCAGCAGCGCGGGACTAGCGGGGCCCGTGGATGAGCAGTTCTTC. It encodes CASSAGLAGPVDEQFF.